This record covers a single T cell receptor beta chain. The record originates from a study of blood T cell repertoires in COVID-19. CDR3 size: 13 residues. Germline V lookup: CDR1 MNHEY, CDR2 SMNVEV (reference sequence). Trimming removed 6 bases at V and 6 bases at J, with 12 bases between. Seattle patient enrollment occurred during active infection, with longitudinal follow-up thereafter. Assay: immunoSEQ multiplex PCR; the TCRdb copy retains only in-frame clones and omits some. Of around 190,000 clones listed, approximately 91% are singletons. Sequencing input: peripheral blood. This receptor was taken from a man between 45 and 60 years old with COVID-19, enrolled during active disease. V usage is TRBV27 and J usage is TRBJ1-5, with D hard to call. The chain's CDR3 is CASRSSEGQPQHF. CDR3 coding DNA: TGTGCCAGCAGGTCGTCTGAGGGTCAGCCCCAGCATTTT.